The clone carrying this TCR beta chain turned up a few times. This record comes from a study of CD8+ T cells in alopecia areata. It was cDNA, reverse transcribed from extracted RNA, that served as the sequencing template. TCRdb's copy holds only in-frame clones and misses some; the assay was immunoSEQ multiplex PCR. The sample lists a few hundred thousand clones; approximately 65% were seen once. Treatment reported: oral pan-JAK inhibitor, 5-10 mg twice daily. With 5 bases clipped from V and 6 bases from J, the junction kept 5 bases outside the gene matches. Germline V CDR1 and CDR2: SGHTA, FQGTGA. The CDR3 has 15 residues.

This clonotype was obtained from a human donor with alopecia areata. The rearrangement joins TRBV7-3 to TRBJ2-1, with TRBD2 matching 12 bases. The source was CD4+ T cells sorted from blood, collected around week 44, from a patient treated with tofacitinib. CDR3 residues: CASSEGLAGANEQFF. The CDR3 DNA follows: TGTGCCAGCAGCGAGGGACTAGCGGGTGCCAATGAGCAGTTCTTC.